The following is a TCR beta chain sequence with its context. Newly diagnosed hyperthyroidism patients aged 18 to 65 years had disease lasting under 2 months. TCR beta CDR3 sequences were amplified from RNA transcripts. The HTBI primer set was used in a first-round RT-PCR of the TCR CDR3. Each CDR3 protein is one row after TCRdb ran MiXCR on the multiplex PCR reads. The sample carries about 710,000 distinct CDR3 sequences, about a sixth recorded once. This sample is drawn from a study of T cells in Graves' hyperthyroidism and ophthalmopathy. V dropped 5 bases and J dropped 0 bases, with 13 bases sitting between them. CDR3 length: 15 amino acids. Germline-derived CDR1 and CDR2 are LGHDT and YNNKEL (reference sequence).

This sequence originates from a man aged 18-30 years with Graves' hyperthyroidism. The chain joins TRBV3-1 to TRBJ1-1; D is unresolved. What was sequenced was blood. In nucleotides, the CDR3 is TGTGCCAGCAGCACCCGAACACTCATGAACACTGAAGCTTTCTTT. It translates to CASSTRTLMNTEAFF.